This T cell receptor (beta chain) appears in the sequencing data of a study of cytomegalovirus exposure and HLA in healthy donors listed by TCRdb under 2017. Study-level background: In an earlier analysis of 550 to 750 of the donors, 276 Gb of sequence data and 90 million to 130 million unique TCR beta sequences from roughly 200 million T cells were reported. Using immunosequencing, the study profiled T cell repertoires from 666 subjects and related those repertoires to cytomegalovirus serostatus. The number of typed donors differed by locus: about 620-630 for A, B, C, DRB1 and DQB1; 500 to 550 for DQA1; 600 to 610 for DPA1; and 450 to 480 for DPB1. The genetic ancestry cluster associated with self-reported Caucasian donors included over 80% of the roughly 390 genotyped donors. In a later genetic analysis, genome-wide SNP genotypes for about 55% of the roughly 700 donors were used, and that subset was treated as a discovery cohort. High-throughput TCR immunosequencing, statistical association of individual TCRs with disease status, and machine learning were combined to predict cytomegalovirus infection status. Four to six DR-DQ haplotypes were handled as single units for association and clustering, since linkage in the cohort was strong. An earlier analysis of around 540 of the donors applied high-throughput TCR beta sequencing to assess whether each TCR beta V gene segment acted as functional or pseudogenic. Alongside the repertoire data, information on donor age, sex, ethnicity and CMV serostatus was compiled. All discovery cohort repertoires had been generated using a single sequencing platform. To study patterns of TCR occurrence, a later analysis re-analyzed previously published TCR beta repertoires from under 750 donors and added high-resolution HLA genotyping. Along with the approximately 600-subject first cohort, a separate validation cohort of more than 90 different subjects was used. HLA typing covered class I and class II loci at four-digit resolution. The later analysis used no new phenotypic data to find candidate immune exposures, relying instead on TCR beta sequences and their occurrence across donors. Roughly 290 gigabases of sequencing data and 70 million to 95 million unique TCR sequences made up an early release that covered some 640 HLA-typed donors. On average, around 200,000 unique TCR beta nucleotide sequences were sequenced per donor among 398 genotyped donors of the cohort, with roughly 18% of those sequences being non-productive. The study aimed to test whether signatures of past pathogen exposure could be identified by cataloging public T cell receptors.

The cohort comprised some 730 healthy bone marrow donors. All cohort members were sampled while nominally healthy, although unrecorded immune exposures were likely present. The donor tested CMV seronegative, placing the donor among the approximately 400 seronegative members of the cohort. A peripheral blood sample was collected from each donor, and TCR beta sequencing was performed on peripheral blood mononuclear cells. The Qiagen DNeasy Blood Extraction Kit was used to extract genomic DNA from the blood cell samples. The library was built by means of the immunoSEQ multiplex PCR assay. For the multiplex PCR, a mixture combining 60 forward primers for TCR Vbeta segments and 13 reverse primers for TCR Jbeta segments was used. The CDR3 region of rearranged TCR beta genes was amplified from genomic DNA with a multiplex PCR assay. Amplified TCR beta libraries were sequenced as 87-base-pair reads on the Illumina HiSeq System. The authors' analysis ran thus. A later analysis tallied tens of millions of unique TCR beta chains across the 666 repertoires, and some 10 million of those chains were shared by two or more donors. A nearest-neighbor algorithm error-corrected the raw reads and collapsed the reads into unique sequences, merging closely related sequences to remove PCR and sequencing errors. To assign V, D and J gene segments, CDR3 sequences were aligned to IMGT reference sequences. For a sequence to be retained, at least a six-nucleotide match to both a V gene segment and a J gene segment was required. Rearrangements were called productive when the CDR3 lacked stop codons and stayed in frame with V and J; all others were non-productive. CDR3 was defined by IMGT convention, running from the second conserved V-encoded cysteine to the conserved J-encoded phenylalanine. Sequences without an unambiguous match to a single V gene segment were excluded from the earlier analysis of 450 to 650 of the donors. In an earlier analysis of approximately 610 of the donors, V segments were called functional above 56.7% productive rearrangements and were called segregating when the between-donor standard deviation exceeded 5%. A statistical classification framework was built for diagnosing cytomegalovirus status from the catalog of TCR beta chain sequences. In a later analysis, TCR nucleotide sequences were compared against IMGT/GENE-DB human TR gene sequences so that V and J genes could be assigned. A later analysis assigned CDR3 sequences and most-parsimonious VDJ recombination scenarios with the TCRdist pipeline. In a later analysis, every TCR beta chain was defined by the combination of its CDR3 amino acid sequence and its V-gene family, and reads without a unique V-gene family were dropped. As a way to deal with suspected cross-contamination and a sequencing artifact, a later analysis dropped 450 to 600 nucleotide sequences that were highly shared and had low generation probability. For each public chain, a later analysis derived a clonal expansion index from normalized ranks of inferred template counts within each repertoire. Generation probabilities in a later analysis came from a VDJ recombination model fitted to out-of-frame rearrangements, and those results were checked against IGoR. Hypergeometric tests were used in a later analysis to score TCR-TCR, TCR-HLA and TCR-CMV co-occurrence, with a repertoire-size bias correction applied to the TCR pairs. A later analysis estimated false discovery rates by permuting HLA or CMV assignments 20 times. A later analysis grouped co-occurring TCRs with DBSCAN, adding TCRdist sequence similarity when clustering within HLA-allele-positive subsets. Co-occurrence clustering excluded repertoires with fewer than 30,000 or more than 120,000 public chains, plus five with anomalous nucleotide sharing. The table was pulled from immuneACCESS by TCRdb, which kept in-frame rearrangements only. Such tables lose some clones; where checked, under half of the loss comes from unresolved V genes, and the rest has no known cause. Clonal size and the V and J genes are those of that table, whereas D and trimming came from the DNA. Counted in this sample were approximately 79,000 clones; under 80% of them appeared once. Roughly 1.9% of the sample belongs to the ten largest clones.

Relative to germline, V is 0 bases shorter and J is 8 bases shorter, with 7 bases between their ends. The CDR3, from cysteine to phenylalanine, totals 12 residues. Solely the CDR3 DNA is kept, with 36 bases framed from the first base. For CDR1 and CDR2, the germline V gene (reference sequence) lists MNHEY and SMNVEV. Only a few counts were recorded for this clone. Its antigen is unknown. No base-level quality is on record; no much larger clone is a single base apart. The full study reports these points: Because the 87-base-pair reads could not distinguish some IMGT-functional V segments, including TRBV6-2 and TRBV6-3, those segments were excluded. Strong co-occurrence of HLA alleles, especially DR and DQ, made assigning TCR associations to individual alleles difficult. In a later analysis, HLA-associated TCR beta chains were found to be more clonally expanded and to have lower generation probabilities than equally common non-associated chains. Sequencing depth was assumed to be roughly uniform across donors in the presence/absence analyses, though that assumption may not hold. A cluster of highly shared sequence variants was judged likely to be a technical artifact of the sequencing pipeline. Most CMV-associated TCR beta chains appeared to be HLA-restricted in a later analysis, and the HLA associations seemed to be driven largely by CMV exposure. In vitro tests confirmed that a few of the cytomegalovirus-associated TCR beta chains recognize cytomegalovirus antigens. Because HLA typing was missing for some donors at each locus, association tests included only the typed subset. Because counts were too low, 15 to 20 rarely observed V segments, including chromosome 9 orphons, were excluded from the earlier analysis of 587 of the donors. The authors suggested that the approach could potentially be generalized to other disease states and immunological phenotypes. The study gave a list of 150 to 200 TCR beta chains associated with cytomegalovirus. A later genetic analysis reported fewer N-insertions in productive TCRs among donors in an Asian-associated ancestry cluster than the roughly 640-donor mean. A further reported finding was that TCR beta sequences accurately predicted the HLA-A and HLA-B alleles for most subjects in the first cohort. A later analysis reported that several top co-occurrence clusters appeared linked to parvovirus B19, influenza, CMV and Epstein-Barr virus. In an earlier analysis of 587 of the donors, most TCR beta V segments appeared in productive rearrangements about 87% or about 30% of the time, broadly matching IMGT annotations. In both the original and validation cohorts, the classifier was reported to diagnose cytomegalovirus status with high specificity and sensitivity. Only TCR beta chains were sequenced in this cohort, and the absence of alpha or paired-chain data limited detectable features. Correlated functional status among segregating V segments might reflect linkage disequilibrium, but an unknown experimental factor could not be ruled out. An association between a missense DCLRE1C variant and V-gene and J-gene trimming of TCR beta chains was found in a later genetic analysis and replicated in an independent cohort. According to a later analysis, TCR association rates differed among HLA loci, with DRB1 alleles showing the most associated TCRs and HLA-C alleles showing the fewest. Most TCR sequences were seen in very few donors, while some public TCRs were found in many individuals. For the cohort, immune exposure information was limited to CMV serostatus. At a false discovery rate of 0.05, a later analysis linked roughly 17,000 TCR beta sequences to specific HLA alleles.

Sequencing was performed on PBMCs. The V and J genes are TRBV27 and TRBJ1-1; the D gene is possibly TRBD1, with 5 bases matching. The TCR sequence derives from a boy aged 5-17 years in good health and CMV-seronegative. The sequenced DNA is TGTGCCAGCAGTTTATCGTCAGGGGAAGCTTTCTTT. This is translated as CASSLSSGEAFF.